A selection of T cell receptor beta chains follows, all from one sample in a study of blood T cell repertoires in COVID-19. The method was immunoSEQ multiplex PCR; TCRdb's version includes in-frame clones alone and lacks a portion of them. The data show 120,000 or so clones, around four fifths seen once. What was sequenced was peripheral blood. These receptors were taken from a human donor in a cohort sampled during active COVID-19. Both conserved end residues are part of each CDR3. The order of the fields is J gene, D gene, clone size, V gene, CDR3 DNA, CDR3 protein. D genes are given only for firm matches. Expanded clones are given a class, and other clones once, few, many or no size at all.

TRBJ1-2 . . TRBV20-1 TGCAGTGCTACTGAACAGGGAAGGTATGGCTACACCTTC CSATEQGRYGYTF
TRBJ2-6 . . TRBV3-1/TRBV3-2 TGTGCCAGCAGAACTACCAAATGGGCTGGGGCCAACGTCCTGACTTTC CASRTTKWAGANVLTF
TRBJ1-3 . once TRBV7-9 TGTGCCAGCAGCCCAGGCCCAGTGACGTCGGGAAACACCATATATTTT CASSPGPVTSGNTIYF
TRBJ1-6 . . TRBV28 TGTGCCAGCAGACTTAATAATTCACCCCTCCACTTT CASRLNNSPLHF
TRBJ1-4 TRBD1 . TRBV4-3 TGCGCCAGCAGCCTTGACAGGGGAAATGAAAAACTGTTTTTT CASSLDRGNEKLFF
TRBJ1-5 . . TRBV30 TGTGCCTGGAGTGTAAGACAGGACAATCAGCCCCAGCATTTT CAWSVRQDNQPQHF
TRBJ1-1 . . TRBV7-2 TGTGCCAGCAGCTTAGGCGGGGTTGCTGAAGCTTTCTTT CASSLGGVAEAFF
TRBJ2-7 TRBD1 . TRBV30 TGTGCCTGGACCAGTCCTTCGACAGGGAACTACGAGCAGTACTTC CAWTSPSTGNYEQYF
TRBJ2-7 TRBD2 . TRBV12-3/TRBV12-4 TGTGCCAGCAGTTTAGCGGGAGGGTACGAGCAGTACTTC CASSLAGGYEQYF
TRBJ1-1 . . TRBV29-1 TGCAGCGTTGCCACCTTGGGGAGGAACACTGAAGCTTTCTTT CSVATLGRNTEAFF
TRBJ1-3 . . TRBV27 TGTGCCACCAAATTGACAGTACACTCTGGAAACACCATATATTTT CATKLTVHSGNTIYF
TRBJ2-1 TRBD2 . TRBV7-8 TGTGCCAGCAGCCCCCGGAGTAGCGGGAGGGCGGACAATGAGCAGTTCTTC CASSPRSSGRADNEQFF
TRBJ1-1 . . TRBV10-3 TGTGCCATCAACCTCGGGGGAGGCACTGAAGCTTTCTTT CAINLGGGTEAFF
TRBJ2-7 . . TRBV28 TGTGCCAGCAGTGGAGAGTACGAGCAGTACTTC CASSGEYEQYF
TRBJ1-4 . . TRBV4-2 TGTGCCAGCAGCCAAGATTTCGGCAGGGTATCTGAAAAACTGTTTTTT CASSQDFGRVSEKLFF
TRBJ1-6 . few TRBV7-8 TGTGCCAGCAGCTTCAGCAGGGTTCCTAATTCACCCCTCCACTTT CASSFSRVPNSPLHF
TRBJ2-7 TRBD2 . TRBV18 TGTGCCAGCTCACCCACAGGACTAGCGGATAACGAGCAGTACTTC CASSPTGLADNEQYF
TRBJ1-5 . . TRBV4-1 TGCGCCAGCAGCCAAGATTCCCAGGGCAATCAGCCCCAGCATTTT CASSQDSQGNQPQHF
TRBJ2-6 TRBD1 . TRBV6-1 TGTGCCAGCAGTGATGCCGGGACAGGTCTTCCTGGGGCCAACGTCCTGACTTTC CASSDAGTGLPGANVLTF
TRBJ1-1 . . TRBV7-3 TGTGCCAGCAGCTTTAAGGAGGCCCCTGAAGCTTTCTTT CASSFKEAPEAFF
TRBJ2-1 . . TRBV12-3/TRBV12-4 TGTGCCAGCAGTCCTACTAGTTATTTGAGGTTCTTC CASSPTSYLRFF
TRBJ2-1 . . TRBV7-8 TGTGCCAGCAGCTTAGCTGAGACTCACAATGAGCAGTTCTTC CASSLAETHNEQFF
TRBJ2-7 TRBD1 . TRBV24-1 TGTGCCACCAGTGATTCCGGGACAGACTCCTACGAGCAGTACTTC CATSDSGTDSYEQYF
TRBJ2-6 . . TRBV15 TGTGCCACCACCCCCACAGGGTCCGGGGCCAACGTCCTGACTTTC CATTPTGSGANVLTF
TRBJ1-2 . . TRBV25-1 TGTGCCAGCAGTGACAGGGTTGGCTACACCTTC CASSDRVGYTF
TRBJ2-1 TRBD2 . TRBV3-1/TRBV3-2 TGTGCCAGCAGCCAAGAACCTCCGGGACACCCGACTAGCGGGAGGGAAGGTGAGCAGTTCTTC CASSQEPPGHPTSGREGEQFF
TRBJ2-6 TRBD2 . TRBV7-8 TGTGCCAGCAGCTCCCGGACTAGCGGGGGATCCTCTGGGGCCAACGTCCTGACTTTC CASSSRTSGGSSGANVLTF
TRBJ2-5 . once TRBV6-5 TGTGCCAGCAGCCACCCCGGGACAACGGAGACCCAGTACTTC CASSHPGTTETQYF
TRBJ2-4 TRBD1 . TRBV18 TGTGCCAGCTCACCGGACAGGGCCGACATTCAGTACTTC CASSPDRADIQYF
TRBJ1-2 TRBD1 . TRBV15 TGTGCCACCAGCAGAGGTCCTACAGGGGTCACCTTC CATSRGPTGVTF
TRBJ2-2 . many TRBV5-8 TGTGCCAGCAGCCGACTAACAGGGACCCATTCGAACACCGGGGAGCTGTTTTTT CASSRLTGTHSNTGELFF
TRBJ2-3 . . TRBV7-2 TGTGCCAGCAGCTTAGTGACTAGCACAGATACGCAGTATTTT CASSLVTSTDTQYF
TRBJ2-5 TRBD2 . TRBV27 TGTGCCAGCAGTGGGGGGGGAGCCCTGCAAGAGACCCAGTACTTC CASSGGGALQETQYF
TRBJ1-1 TRBD1 . TRBV7-2 TGTGCCAGCAGCCCAGGGGGGCCGAACACTGAAGCTTTCTTT CASSPGGPNTEAFF
TRBJ2-1 . . TRBV9 TGTGCCAGCAGCGGAAGGGGTAATGAGCAGTTCTTC CASSGRGNEQFF
TRBJ2-7 TRBD1 . TRBV2 TGTGCCAGCAGTGTAGAGACAGGGTCGTGGCAGTACTTC CASSVETGSWQYF